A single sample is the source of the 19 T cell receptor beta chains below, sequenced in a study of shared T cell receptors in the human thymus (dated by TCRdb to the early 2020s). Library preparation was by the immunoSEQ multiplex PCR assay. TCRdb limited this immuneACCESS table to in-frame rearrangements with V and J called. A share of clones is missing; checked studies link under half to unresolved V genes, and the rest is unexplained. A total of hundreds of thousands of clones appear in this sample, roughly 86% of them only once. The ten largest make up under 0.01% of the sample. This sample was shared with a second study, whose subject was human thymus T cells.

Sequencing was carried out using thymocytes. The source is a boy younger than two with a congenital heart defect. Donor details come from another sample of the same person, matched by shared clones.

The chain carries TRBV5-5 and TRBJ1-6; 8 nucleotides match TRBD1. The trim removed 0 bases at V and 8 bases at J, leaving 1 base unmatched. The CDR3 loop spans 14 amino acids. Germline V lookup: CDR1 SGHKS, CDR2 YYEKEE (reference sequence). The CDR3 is CASSLGTGYSPLHF. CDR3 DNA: TGTGCCAGCAGCTTGGGGACAGGGTATTCACCCCTCCACTTT.

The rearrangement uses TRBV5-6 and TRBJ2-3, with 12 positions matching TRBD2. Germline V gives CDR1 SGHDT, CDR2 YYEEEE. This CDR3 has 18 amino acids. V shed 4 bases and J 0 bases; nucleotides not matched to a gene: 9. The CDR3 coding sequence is TGTGCCAGCAGCCTGGCTAGCGGGAGGGGGACTAGCACAGATACGCAGTATTTT. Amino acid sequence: CASSLASGRGTSTDTQYF.

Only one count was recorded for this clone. In DNA form, the CDR3 reads TGTGCCAGCAAGTCCCGGGGGAACACCGGGGAGCTGTTTTTT. Its translation: CASKSRGNTGELFF. The chain is built from TRBV7-2 and TRBJ2-2; a possible D gene is TRBD2 (5 bases). V gave up 7 bases and J gave up 1 base, with 10 bases separating them. The CDR3 has 14 amino acids. Germline CDR1 reads SGHTA; CDR2 reads FQGNSA.

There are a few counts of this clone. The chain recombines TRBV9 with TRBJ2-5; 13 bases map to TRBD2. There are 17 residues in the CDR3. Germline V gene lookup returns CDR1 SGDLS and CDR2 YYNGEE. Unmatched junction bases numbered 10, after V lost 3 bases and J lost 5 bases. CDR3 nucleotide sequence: TGTGCCAGCAGCGGGCCCTTGGGACTAGCGGGGTCCGAGACCCAGTACTTC. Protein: CASSGPLGLAGSETQYF.

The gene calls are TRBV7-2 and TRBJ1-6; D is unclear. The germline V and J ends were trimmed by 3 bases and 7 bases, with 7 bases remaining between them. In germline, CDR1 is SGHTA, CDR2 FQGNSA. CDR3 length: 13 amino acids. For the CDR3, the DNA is TGTGCCAGCAGCTTCCTCCGGAATTCACCCCTCCACTTT. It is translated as CASSFLRNSPLHF. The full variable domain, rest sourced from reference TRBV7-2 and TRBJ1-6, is GAGVSQSPSNKVTEKGKDVELRCDPISGHTALYWYRQSLGQGLEFLIYFQGNSAPDKSGLPSDRFSAERTGGSVSTLTIQRTQQEDSAVYLCASSFLRNSPLHFGNGTRLTVT.

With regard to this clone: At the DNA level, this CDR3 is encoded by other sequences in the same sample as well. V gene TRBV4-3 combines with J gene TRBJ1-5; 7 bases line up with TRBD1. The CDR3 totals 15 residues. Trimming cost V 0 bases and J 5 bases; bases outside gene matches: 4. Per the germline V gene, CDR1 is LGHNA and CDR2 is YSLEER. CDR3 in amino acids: CASSQDVGGDQPQHF. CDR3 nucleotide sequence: TGCGCCAGCAGCCAAGATGTAGGGGGCGATCAGCCCCAGCATTTT.

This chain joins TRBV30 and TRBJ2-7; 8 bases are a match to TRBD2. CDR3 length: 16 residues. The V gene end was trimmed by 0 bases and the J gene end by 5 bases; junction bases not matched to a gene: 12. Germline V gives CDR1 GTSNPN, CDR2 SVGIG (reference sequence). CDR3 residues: CAWSVLWRGARNEQYF. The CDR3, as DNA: TGTGCCTGGAGTGTACTCTGGCGGGGGGCGCGGAACGAGCAGTACTTC.

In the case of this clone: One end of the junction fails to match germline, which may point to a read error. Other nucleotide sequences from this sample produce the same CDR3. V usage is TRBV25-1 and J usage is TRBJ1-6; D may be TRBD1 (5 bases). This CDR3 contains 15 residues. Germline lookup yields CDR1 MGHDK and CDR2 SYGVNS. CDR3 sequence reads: CASRGRHSYNSPLHF. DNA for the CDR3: TGTGCCAGTCGGGGGAGGCATTCCTATAATTCCCCCCTCCACTTT.

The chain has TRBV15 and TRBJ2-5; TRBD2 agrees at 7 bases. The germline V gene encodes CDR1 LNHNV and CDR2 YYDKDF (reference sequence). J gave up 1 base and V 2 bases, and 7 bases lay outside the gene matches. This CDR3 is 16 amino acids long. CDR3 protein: CATSRSDGRVQETQYF. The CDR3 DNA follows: TGTGCCACCAGCAGATCCGATGGGAGGGTCCAAGAGACCCAGTACTTC.

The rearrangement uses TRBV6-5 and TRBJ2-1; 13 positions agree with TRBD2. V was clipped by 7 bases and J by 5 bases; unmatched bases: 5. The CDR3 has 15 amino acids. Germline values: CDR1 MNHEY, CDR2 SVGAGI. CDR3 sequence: CASTLTSGRDNEQFF. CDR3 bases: TGTGCCAGCACCTTAACTAGCGGGAGGGACAATGAGCAGTTCTTC.

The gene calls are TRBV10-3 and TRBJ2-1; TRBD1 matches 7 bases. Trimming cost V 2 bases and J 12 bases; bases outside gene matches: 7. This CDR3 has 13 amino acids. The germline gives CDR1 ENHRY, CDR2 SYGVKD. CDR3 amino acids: CAISEGAGDRQFF. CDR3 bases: TGTGCCATCAGTGAGGGGGCCGGGGACAGGCAGTTCTTC.

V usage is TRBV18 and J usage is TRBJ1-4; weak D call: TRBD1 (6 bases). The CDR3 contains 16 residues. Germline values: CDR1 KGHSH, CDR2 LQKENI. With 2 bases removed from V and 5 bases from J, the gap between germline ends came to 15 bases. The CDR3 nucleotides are TGTGCCAGCTCACCAACTTGCCGGCAGGGGAATGAAAAACTGTTTTTT. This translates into CASSPTCRQGNEKLFF.

Here the CDR3 reads CASSLKGGKPEAFF. In nucleotides, the CDR3 is TGTGCCAGCAGTTTAAAAGGGGGCAAGCCTGAAGCTTTCTTT. The chain employs TRBV28 and TRBJ1-1, with 7 bases aligning to TRBD1. With V trimmed by 2 bases and J by 6 bases, 6 bases remained unmatched. Germline lookup yields CDR1 MDHEN and CDR2 SYDVKM. The CDR3 sequence is 14 residues long.

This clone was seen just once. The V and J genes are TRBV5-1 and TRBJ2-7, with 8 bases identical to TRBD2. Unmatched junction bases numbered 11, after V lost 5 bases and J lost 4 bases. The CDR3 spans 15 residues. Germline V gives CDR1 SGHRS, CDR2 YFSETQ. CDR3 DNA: TGCGCCAGCAGGGATGGTAGCGGGATGGCGTACGAGCAGTACTTC. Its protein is CASRDGSGMAYEQYF. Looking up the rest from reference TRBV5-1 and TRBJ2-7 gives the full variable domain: KAGVTQTPRYLIKTRGQQVTLSCSPISGHRSVSWYQQTPGQGLQFLFEYFSETQRNKGNFPGRFSGRQFSNSRSEMNVSTLELGDSALYLCASRDGSGMAYEQYFGPGTRLTVT.

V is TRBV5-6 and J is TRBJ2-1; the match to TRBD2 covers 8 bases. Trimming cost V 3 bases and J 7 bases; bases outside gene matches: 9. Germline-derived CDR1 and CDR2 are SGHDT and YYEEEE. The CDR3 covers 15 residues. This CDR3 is CASSSSGPELNEQFF. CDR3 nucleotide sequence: TGTGCCAGCAGCTCTAGCGGGCCCGAGTTAAATGAGCAGTTCTTC.

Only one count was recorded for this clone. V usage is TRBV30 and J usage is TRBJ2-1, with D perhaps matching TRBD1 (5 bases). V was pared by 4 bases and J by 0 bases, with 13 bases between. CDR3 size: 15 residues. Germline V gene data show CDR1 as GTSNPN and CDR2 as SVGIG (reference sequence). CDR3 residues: CAWNLTDSSYNEQFF. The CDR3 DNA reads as TGTGCCTGGAATTTGACAGACAGCTCCTACAATGAGCAGTTCTTC.

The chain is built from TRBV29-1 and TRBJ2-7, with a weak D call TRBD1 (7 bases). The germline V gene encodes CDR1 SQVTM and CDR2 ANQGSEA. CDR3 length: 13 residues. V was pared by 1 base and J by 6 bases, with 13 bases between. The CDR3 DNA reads TGCAGCGTTGAAGGGGCAGGGGGGTGCGAGCAGTACTTC. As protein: CSVEGAGGCEQYF.

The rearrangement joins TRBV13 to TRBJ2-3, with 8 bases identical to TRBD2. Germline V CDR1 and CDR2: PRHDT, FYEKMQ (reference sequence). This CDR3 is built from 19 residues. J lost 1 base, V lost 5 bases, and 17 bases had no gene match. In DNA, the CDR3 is TGTGCCAGCAGCACGCGAACCCCGGGACTAGGCGCACGCACAGATACGCAGTATTTT. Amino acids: CASSTRTPGLGARTDTQYF.

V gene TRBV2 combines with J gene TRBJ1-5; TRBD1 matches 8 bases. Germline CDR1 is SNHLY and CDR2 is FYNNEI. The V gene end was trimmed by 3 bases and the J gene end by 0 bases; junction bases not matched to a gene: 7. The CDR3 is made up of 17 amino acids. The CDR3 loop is CASSDSGGGFSNQPQHF. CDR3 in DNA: TGTGCCAGCAGTGACTCAGGGGGCGGTTTTAGCAATCAGCCCCAGCATTTT.